A single sample gave rise to the 20 T cell receptor beta chains below, sequenced in a study of T cell responses to AZD1222 COVID-19 vaccine. TCRdb keeps only in-frame clones here, not all; method: immunoSEQ multiplex PCR. The sample consists of 130,000 or so clones, over 75% of them appearing once. Sequenced here: peripheral blood, sampled on day 0 of AZD1222 vaccination. The receptors originated from an adult in good health.

The chain couples TRBV9 to TRBJ2-5; D ambiguous. The V end was cut by 3 bases, the J end by 5 bases, with 14 bases between. The CDR3 is made up of 14 amino acids. Germline CDR1 is SGDLS and CDR2 is YYNGEE. CDR3 region: CASSGAPSGETQYF. CDR3 in DNA: TGTGCCAGCAGCGGGGCTCCCAGTGGGGAGACCCAGTACTTC. The full variable domain, with the rest looked up from reference TRBV9 and TRBJ2-5, is DSGVTQTPKHLITATGQRVTLRCSPRSGDLSVYWYQQSLDQGLQFLIQYYNGEERAKGNILERFSAQQFPDLHSELNLSSLELGDSALYFCASSGAPSGETQYFGPGTRLLVL.

The genes are TRBV15 and TRBJ1-1, with D hard to call. With 1 base removed from V and 0 bases from J, the gap between germline ends came to 12 bases. The CDR3 length is 16 residues. The V gene's germline CDR1 is LNHNV and CDR2 YYDKDF (reference sequence). CDR3 protein: CATSRGAGTMNTEAFF. The CDR3 DNA reads as TGTGCCACCAGCAGAGGGGCAGGAACAATGAACACTGAAGCTTTCTTT.

The chain combines TRBV27 with TRBJ2-2; D call uncertain. Trimming took 9 bases from V and 6 from J, leaving 17 bases between them. Germline V CDR1 and CDR2: MNHEY, SMNVEV (reference sequence). This CDR3 comprises 14 residues. The CDR3 DNA reads as TGTGCCAGACCGACGAGATTCCCGGCCGGGGAGCTGTTTTTT. The encoded protein is CARPTRFPAGELFF.

This sequence joins TRBV6-2 or TRBV6-3 and TRBJ2-3; 12 bases fit TRBD2. The J segment lost 0 bases and the V segment lost 4 bases, leaving 2 bases of the junction unmatched. This CDR3 spans 16 amino acids. Per germline, CDR1 MNHEY and CDR2 SVGEGT. The DNA of the CDR3 is TGTGCCAGCAGTTTCGGGACTAGCGGGAGCACAGATACGCAGTATTTT. It codes for CASSFGTSGSTDTQYF.

The genes are TRBV7-8 and TRBJ1-1; D possibly corresponds to TRBD1 (6 bases). V dropped 7 bases and J dropped 0 bases, with 15 bases sitting between them. CDR3 size: 15 residues. CDR1 and CDR2 from the germline V gene are SGHVS and FQNEAQ. CDR3 bases: TGTGCCAGCACCCTGGGGGGGCAACTGAACACTGAAGCTTTCTTT. This encodes CASTLGGQLNTEAFF.

The chain employs TRBV9 and TRBJ1-2; D is undetermined. The germline V gene has CDR1 SGDLS and CDR2 YYNGEE. The length of the CDR3 is 15 residues. V was trimmed by 6 bases and J by 0 bases, leaving 15 bases between them. The chain's CDR3 is CASTLEAQANYGYTF. CDR3 DNA: TGTGCCAGCACCTTAGAGGCGCAAGCTAACTATGGCTACACCTTC.

CDR3 region: CASSPRDTEAFF. In DNA, the CDR3 is TGTGCCAGCAGCCCGCGGGACACTGAAGCTTTCTTT. The chain couples TRBV6-6 to TRBJ1-1; D uncertain. V gave up 6 bases and J gave up 3 bases, with 8 bases separating them. The CDR3 consists of 12 residues. CDR1 is MNHNY and CDR2 is SVGAGI in the germline V gene (reference sequence).

The chain employs TRBV27 and TRBJ2-2; D is unclear. The germline V gene has CDR1 MNHEY and CDR2 SMNVEV (reference sequence). The germline V and J ends were trimmed by 6 bases and 3 bases, with 8 bases remaining between them. The CDR3 runs 13 residues. This CDR3 is CASSDDDTGELFF. Here the CDR3 DNA reads TGTGCCAGCAGCGACGACGACACCGGGGAGCTGTTTTTT.

This chain uses TRBV18 with TRBJ1-5; D gene uncertain. The CDR3 runs to 15 residues. In germline, CDR1 is KGHSH, CDR2 LQKENI. V shed 4 bases and J shed 0 bases, with 10 bases lying between them. This chain's CDR3 is CASSRTDDSNQPQHF. The CDR3 nucleotides read TGTGCCAGCTCACGGACTGACGATAGCAATCAGCCCCAGCATTTT.

This chain links TRBV7-9 with TRBJ2-7; 7 nucleotides agree with TRBD1. The CDR3 runs 14 residues. CDR1 is SEHNR and CDR2 is FQNEAQ in the germline V gene (reference sequence). Unmatched junction bases numbered 7, after V lost 5 bases and J lost 3 bases. The CDR3 region is CASSLDRVGYEQYF. The CDR3 region has the DNA TGTGCCAGCAGCCTCGACAGGGTAGGCTACGAGCAGTACTTC.

The chain has TRBV4-3 and TRBJ2-4; 12 bases match TRBD2. V lost 4 bases, J lost 6 bases, and 4 bases stayed unmatched. CDR1 is LGHNA and CDR2 is YSLEER in the germline V gene. The CDR3 covers 15 residues. The CDR3 is CASSRGLAGRNIQYF. CDR3 nucleotides: TGCGCCAGCAGCCGCGGACTAGCGGGACGAAACATTCAGTACTTC.

The chain has TRBV5-1 and TRBJ2-3; D might be TRBD1 (6 bases). Deletions cut 1 base from V and 2 bases from J, with 8 bases between. In germline, CDR1 is SGHRS, CDR2 YFSETQ. The length of the CDR3 is 14 residues. The chain's CDR3 is CASSLQGNTDTQYF. The CDR3 DNA reads as TGCGCCAGCAGCTTGCAGGGGAACACAGATACGCAGTATTTT.

The chain links TRBV7-2 to TRBJ2-3; no clear D. Deletions cut 5 bases from V and 1 base from J, with 13 bases between. CDR1 SGHTA and CDR2 FQGNSA come from the germline V gene. This CDR3 comprises 15 residues. The CDR3 spells CASSPGQGRTDTQYF. The CDR3 DNA reads TGTGCCAGCAGCCCGGGCCAAGGACGCACAGATACGCAGTATTTT. The variable domain in full, with the rest retrieved from reference TRBV7-2 and TRBJ2-3, is GAGVSQSPSNKVTEKGKDVELRCDPISGHTALYWYRQSLGQGLEFLIYFQGNSAPDKSGLPSDRFSAERTGGSVSTLTIQRTQQEDSAVYLCASSPGQGRTDTQYFGPGTRLTVL.

The chain uses TRBV25-1 and TRBJ1-4; 7 bases map to TRBD1. Germline V CDR1 and CDR2: MGHDK, SYGVNS. With 4 bases clipped from V and 14 bases from J, the junction kept 4 bases outside the gene matches. The CDR3 sequence is 11 residues long. In DNA, the CDR3 is TGTGCCAGCAGTGCCCAGGGGGATCTGTTTTTT. Amino acids: CASSAQGDLFF.

The CDR3 spells CASSLYLNTEAFF. The DNA of the CDR3 is TGTGCCAGCAGTTTATATTTGAACACTGAAGCTTTCTTT. The J gene is TRBJ1-1, the V gene TRBV28; D remains ambiguous. CDR1 MDHEN and CDR2 SYDVKM come from the germline V gene. This CDR3 spans 13 amino acids. V lost 1 base and J 0 bases, leaving 3 bases between the germline ends.

The gene calls are TRBV6-2 or TRBV6-3 and TRBJ2-1; 9 bases match TRBD2. Trimming at V came to 4 bases and at J to 7 bases, leaving 2 bases not matched to a gene. Germline CDR1 MNHEY, CDR2 SVGEGT. The CDR3 is 13 amino acids. The CDR3 bases are TGTGCCAGCAGTTTAGCGGGGGCTAATGAGCAGTTCTTC. This gives the protein CASSLAGANEQFF.

The chain uses TRBV4-1 and TRBJ1-6; D is uncertain. Germline V CDR1 and CDR2: MGHRA, YSYEKL. V gave up 4 bases and J gave up 4 bases, with 14 bases separating them. The CDR3 extends over 16 amino acids. CDR3 loop: CASSLRSQEYNSPLHF. The CDR3 bases are TGCGCCAGCAGCCTAAGAAGCCAAGAGTATAATTCACCCCTCCACTTT.

The chain carries TRBV6-5 and TRBJ2-5; unclear D gene. Looked up from germline, CDR1 is MNHEY and CDR2 is SVGAGI. V was cut by 6 bases and J by 5 bases, with 13 bases left in between. The CDR3 length is 13 residues. CDR3: CASSPGEWETQYF. The CDR3 bases are TGTGCCAGCAGCCCCGGTGAATGGGAGACCCAGTACTTC.

V usage is TRBV3-1 (or the pseudogene TRBV3-2) and J usage is TRBJ2-2; D gene uncertain. Deletions cut 2 bases from V and 5 bases from J, with 18 bases between. Per the germline V gene, CDR1 is LGHDT and CDR2 is YNNKEL (reference sequence). The length of the CDR3 is 17 residues. This CDR3 reads CASSQKGPGILTGELFF. The CDR3 DNA sequence: TGTGCCAGCAGCCAAAAAGGGCCAGGAATTCTTACCGGGGAGCTGTTTTTT.

The CDR3, as DNA: TGTGCCAGCAGTTTACCTCGATTCGACAGGGGGATCTACGAGCAGTACTTC. Amino acid sequence: CASSLPRFDRGIYEQYF. This chain connects TRBV28 to TRBJ2-7; 9 bases map to TRBD1. Germline loops: CDR1 MDHEN, CDR2 SYDVKM. J gave up 3 bases and V 2 bases, and 11 bases lay outside the gene matches. This CDR3 spans 17 amino acids.